This T cell receptor beta chain was recorded in a study of cytomegalovirus exposure and HLA in healthy donors. General observations from the study: Accurate prediction of HLA-A and HLA-B alleles (for most subjects) was reportedly achieved from TCR beta sequences. The study designated 150 to 200 TCR beta chains cytomegalovirus-associated. Under in vitro conditions, a few CMV-associated chains were confirmed as specific for CMV antigens. Beyond CMV serostatus, there was no information to go on about immune exposure.

Germline assignment: CDR1 MNHEY and CDR2 SVGAGI. The CDR3 is 13 residues long. V was cut by 5 bases and J by 0 bases, with 5 bases left in between. PCR was performed using 60 Vbeta and 13 Jbeta primers. The assay was immunoSEQ multiplex PCR, and TCRdb's table has in-frame clones only and misses some. The ten most abundant clones cover over 1% of a sample with 150,000 to 200,000 clones. On this clone itself: The antigen remains undetermined.

The chain couples TRBV6-5 to TRBJ2-1; D is perhaps TRBD1 (5 bases). The receptor was derived from a woman aged 60-75 years in good health and CMV-seronegative. Material for sequencing was PBMCs. The CDR3 coding sequence is TGTGCCAGCAGTCAGGGCTCCTACAATGAGCAGTTCTTC. Its protein product is CASSQGSYNEQFF.